This TCR beta chain was documented in a study of blood T cell repertoires in COVID-19 (TCRdb year 2020). For the study in its entirety: Samples from collaborators originated in the United States, Italy and Spain and spanned both the acute and convalescent phases of COVID-19. The prospective study material was composed of cDNA or gDNA derived from T cells, B-cell-depleted T cells, or PBMCs. Subjects who had been exposed to COVID-19, were actively infected with it, or had recovered from it provided the deeply sampled blood TCRbeta repertoires that made up the dataset. The repertoires were made available in a free public database intended to serve as a resource for research on the immune response to SARS-CoV-2. The samples were drawn from the first 160 participants of the ongoing ImmuneRACE study and from over a thousand subjects provided by 6 global collaborators. The sample metadata nearly always contained a de-identified subject ID, COVID-19 status, age in years and sex. Where available, HLA class I and class II types were obtained from metadata supplied by the sample provider rather than from assay-based typing.

CDR1 and CDR2 are read off the germline V gene as MNHEY and SVGAGI. The CDR3 goes from the cysteine to the phenylalanine over 14 residues. Here the CDR3 DNA is all that survives: 42 bases in frame from base 1. A distance of 15 bases separates the germline ends of V and J, which lose 7 bases and 5 bases respectively. Participants in the prospective study were enrolled through a virtual design, were aged roughly 18 to 95 years, and lived in some 24 United States geographic areas. Cohort assignment in the prospective study relied on participant-reported clinical history from a screening survey and a study questionnaire. ImmuneRACE Cohort 3 recovered participants were defined by two consecutive negative NP/OP PCR tests, healthcare professional clearance, or symptom resolution. In the prospective study, mobile phlebotomists collected whole blood, serum and a nasopharyngeal or oropharyngeal swab from each participant. Participants in the prospective study had the option to provide additional blood draws and questionnaires over a roughly two-month period. Blood samples from the prospective study were shipped frozen or at room temperature prior to DNA extraction.

About this clone: Which antigen it targets is not known. There are no base qualities to consult, and no much larger clone falls within one base.

TCRbeta CDR3 regions were amplified from genomic DNA by means of the immunoSEQ Assay, a bias-controlled multiplex PCR. The original methods were these. The number of nucleated cells in each sample was estimated from the amplification of reference gene primers within the assay. Sequence reads were collapsed and filtered to measure the absolute abundance of every unique TCRbeta CDR3 rearrangement. For each sample, productive Simpson clonality was calculated by taking the square root of Simpson's diversity index across productive rearrangements. Not all clones reach the TCRdb copy of this immuneACCESS table, which keeps in-frame sequences only. Checked studies attribute under half of the gap to unresolved V genes and leave the rest unexplained. V, J and clone size are those of that table, while D and trimming were read from the DNA. Here the sample has approximately 160,000 clones; about 80% occur a single time. Together, the top ten hold about 7.7% of the sample.

Broad study findings and their caveats: The amount of clinical and demographic metadata varied by source and participant and was provided uncurated.

This clonotype was sampled from a man between 50 and 59 years old who had recovered from COVID-19. Recombination linked TRBV6-5 to TRBJ1-5; no confident D gene assignment can be made. Sequencing input: PBMCs or T cells enriched from blood (not recorded which). For the CDR3, the sequence is CASTETQNYQPQHF. The nucleotides read TGTGCCAGCACCGAAACACAGAACTATCAGCCCCAGCATTTT.